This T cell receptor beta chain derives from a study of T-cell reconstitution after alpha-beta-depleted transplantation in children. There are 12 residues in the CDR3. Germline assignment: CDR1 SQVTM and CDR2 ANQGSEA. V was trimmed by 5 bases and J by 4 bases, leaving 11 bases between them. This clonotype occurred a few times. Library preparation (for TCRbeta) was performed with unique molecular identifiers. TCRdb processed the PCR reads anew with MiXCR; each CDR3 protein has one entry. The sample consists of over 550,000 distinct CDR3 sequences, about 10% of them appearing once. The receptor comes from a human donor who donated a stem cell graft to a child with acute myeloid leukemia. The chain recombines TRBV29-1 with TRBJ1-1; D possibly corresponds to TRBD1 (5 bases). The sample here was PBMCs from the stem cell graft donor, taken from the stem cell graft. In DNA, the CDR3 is TGCAGCGTTAGGCAGGGTGGCACTGAAGCTTTCTTT. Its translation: CSVRQGGTEAFF.